This entry is about one TCR beta chain. This sample was taken from a study of T cells expressing NK-cell markers. The germline gives CDR1 SGHVS, CDR2 FQNEAQ. The CDR3 has 15 residues. TCRdb reprocessed the 5' RACE reads; each CDR3 protein has one entry and no DNA is given. The table lists a few hundred thousand distinct CDR3 sequences. The sequence came from a man aged 18 to 35 in good health. Material for sequencing was blood T cells: a sorted CD56 or NKG2C T cell subset, CD4+ or CD8+ T cells, or bulk PBMC T cells (not recorded which). The chain recombines TRBV7-8 with TRBJ2-1. CDR3 protein: CASSSKRDSYNEQFF.